The next 32 T cell receptor beta chains were all read from a single sample in a study of regulatory T cells in long-lasting Graves disease. In building TCR beta libraries, iRepertoire HTBI primers were used together with Arm-PCR of CDR3 regions. TCRdb used MiXCR to reprocess the multiplex PCR reads, holding one entry per CDR3 protein. This table has 600,000 to 850,000 distinct CDR3 sequences, 30% appearing once. Time point denoted: persistent/refractory GD, antithyroid drugs over 5 years with positive TRAb. There was RNA extracted from PBMCs, and the TCR library was made from it. Sequenced here: peripheral blood mononuclear cells (PBMCs), sampled when the disease was refractory, from a patient treated with antithyroid drugs. These receptors originate from a female donor with Graves disease.

This clonotype has more than one count but fewer than ten. This CDR3 reads CSAGTPLLPTEAFF. Written as DNA, the CDR3 is TGCAGTGCAGGGACCCCGCTTCTTCCCACTGAAGCTTTCTTT. The chain carries TRBV20-1 and TRBJ1-1, with TRBD1 as a possible D gene (5 bases). The CDR3 runs to 14 residues. Germline V lookup: CDR1 DFQATT, CDR2 SNEGSKA (reference sequence). V lost 6 bases and J 4 bases, leaving 18 bases between the germline ends.

The V gene is TRBV10-2, the J gene TRBJ1-3, with 10 bases matching TRBD1. CDR1 is WSHSY and CDR2 is SAAADI in the germline V gene. CDR3 length equals 13 residues. Trimming took 8 bases from V and 4 from J; bases not matched to a gene: 2. In DNA form, the CDR3 reads TGCGCCAGCTGGGACAGGGGAGGAAACACCATATATTTT. Protein product: CASWDRGGNTIYF.

This clonotype was recorded a few times. The CDR3 loop reads CASSPTGLAGGETQYF. The CDR3 DNA follows: TGTGCCAGCAGTCCGACGGGACTAGCGGGAGGAGAGACCCAGTACTTC. The rearrangement joins TRBV6-1 to TRBJ2-5; 15 positions agree with TRBD2. Trimming removed 5 bases from V and 4 bases from J; junction bases left unmatched: 5. Germline V lookup: CDR1 MNHNS, CDR2 SASEGT. This CDR3 contains 16 residues.

The V gene is TRBV19, the J gene TRBJ2-7, with D unresolved. The ends were cut back, 11 bases at V and 1 base at J, with 18 bases in the middle. CDR1 LNHDA and CDR2 SQIVND come from the germline V gene (reference sequence). This CDR3 is 14 amino acids long. CDR3 nucleotide sequence: TGTGCCTCCTCGAGAGAGAAGTTGTCCTACGAGCAGTACTTC. This encodes CASSREKLSYEQYF.

This clonotype occurred a few times. The CDR3 nucleotides read TGTGCCTGGAGTGAGGGAGGGAGGCTGAACACTGAAGCTTTCTTT. Translated: CAWSEGGRLNTEAFF. The chain combines TRBV30 with TRBJ1-1; D uncertain. V was cut by 1 base and J by 0 bases, with 12 bases left in between. The CDR3 loop spans 15 amino acids. CDR1 and CDR2 (germline): GTSNPN, SVGIG (reference sequence). The entire variable domain, with the rest obtained from reference TRBV30 and TRBJ1-1, is as follows: SQTIHQWPATLVQPVGSPLSLECTVEGTSNPNLYWYRQAAGRGLQLLFYSVGIGQISSEVPQNLSASRPQDRQFILSSKKLLLSDSGFYLCAWSEGGRLNTEAFFGQGTRLTVV.

This clonotype was detected a few times. The chain recombines TRBV9 with TRBJ2-5; TRBD2 matches 10 bases. CDR1 is SGDLS, CDR2 YYNGEE, per germline. The CDR3 runs to 16 residues. The J segment lost 5 bases and the V segment lost 2 bases, leaving 9 bases of the junction unmatched. The CDR3 is CASSVGLADGGETQYF. The CDR3 coding sequence is TGTGCCAGCAGCGTCGGACTAGCGGATGGTGGGGAGACCCAGTACTTC.

The CDR3 here is CSVEARTGWIPEAFF. The CDR3 DNA is TGCAGCGTTGAAGCGAGGACAGGGTGGATCCCTGAAGCTTTCTTT. This chain connects TRBV29-1 to TRBJ1-1, with 8 bases lining up with TRBD1. This CDR3 spans 15 amino acids. Germline CDR1 reads SQVTM; CDR2 reads ANQGSEA. The junction had 10 bases not matched to a gene; V was cut back by 1 base and J by 6 bases.

This chain connects TRBV20-1 to TRBJ2-4; 12 bases are shared with TRBD2. Trimming removed 3 bases from V and 4 bases from J; junction bases left unmatched: 4. CDR1 and CDR2 from the germline V gene are DFQATT and SNEGSKA (reference sequence). CDR3 length equals 15 residues. The CDR3 region is CSASQLAGGKNIQYF. The CDR3 region has the DNA TGCAGTGCTAGTCAGCTAGCGGGAGGGAAAAACATTCAGTACTTC.

This clonotype has a count of ten or more. The chain carries TRBV28 and TRBJ1-1; D not resolved. CDR1 is MDHEN and CDR2 is SYDVKM in the germline V gene. Trimming took 2 bases from V and 0 from J, leaving 10 bases between them. This CDR3 contains 15 residues. The CDR3 DNA is TGTGCCAGCAGTTTAAGGGAGAAGATGAACACTGAAGCTTTCTTT. Translated, it gives CASSLREKMNTEAFF.

The V and J genes are TRBV5-1 and TRBJ1-1; D may be TRBD1 (5 bases). V lost 4 bases to trimming and J lost 7 bases, with 20 bases between them. Looked up from germline, CDR1 is SGHRS and CDR2 is YFSETQ. The CDR3 is 15 residues long. CDR3 bases: TGCGCCAGCAGCGTGGGCATGGGGCGGGGGAATGAAGCTTTCTTT. This gives the protein CASSVGMGRGNEAFF.

In this sample, this clonotype turned up once. The chain couples TRBV20-1 to TRBJ2-7; D possibly matches TRBD1 or TRBD2 (6 bases each). The germline V gene encodes CDR1 DFQATT and CDR2 SNEGSKA (reference sequence). The CDR3 covers 14 residues. Trimming removed 6 bases at V and 0 bases at J, with 15 bases between. CDR3 sequence: CSAGGLDYSYEQYF. As DNA, the CDR3 is TGCAGTGCAGGGGGACTTGACTACTCCTACGAGCAGTACTTC.

The chain combines TRBV6-5 with TRBJ1-6; possibly TRBD1 for D (6 bases). V dropped 0 bases and J dropped 9 bases, with 9 bases sitting between them. Germline lookup yields CDR1 MNHEY and CDR2 SVGAGI. CDR3 length: 14 amino acids. The CDR3 nucleotides are TGTGCCAGCAGTTACTCAGGGGGTAGTTCACCCCTCCACTTT. It yields the protein CASSYSGGSSPLHF.

V is TRBV3-1 and J is TRBJ2-5; 8 bases are shared with TRBD1. In germline, CDR1 is LGHDT, CDR2 YNNKEL (reference sequence). The CDR3 covers 16 residues. With 0 bases clipped from V and 9 bases from J, the junction kept 12 bases outside the gene matches. CDR3 residues: CASSQDDRGPSVAQYF. In DNA, the CDR3 is TGTGCCAGCAGCCAAGATGACAGGGGCCCGTCGGTGGCCCAGTACTTC.

Many counts were recorded for this clonotype. The rearrangement links TRBV12-3 or TRBV12-4 to TRBJ1-2, with D tentatively TRBD1 (6 bases). The CDR3 is 12 residues long. Trimming pared 8 bases from V and 6 bases from J, leaving 13 bases between. CDR3 nucleotide sequence: TGTGCCAGCGGGGAAAGGACAGATGGCTACACCTTC. Its translation: CASGERTDGYTF.

This chain uses TRBV28 with TRBJ2-6; no definite D call. Germline V gives CDR1 MDHEN, CDR2 SYDVKM. The CDR3 extends over 16 amino acids. Trimming shortened V by 5 bases and J by 0 bases, and 11 bases separated the two germline ends. Written as DNA, the CDR3 is TGTGCCAGCAGTCCTTCAGCCTTCTCTGGGGCCAACGTCCTGACTTTC. Amino acid sequence: CASSPSAFSGANVLTF.

This chain uses TRBV7-9 with TRBJ1-5, with 10 bases fitting TRBD1. J gave up 7 bases and V 5 bases, and 11 bases lay outside the gene matches. The CDR3 is 16 residues long. Germline V gene sequence: CDR1 SEHNR, CDR2 FQNEAQ (reference sequence). CDR3 residues: CASSHALGQGTQPQHF. The DNA for the CDR3 is TGTGCCAGCAGCCATGCCCTGGGACAGGGGACGCAGCCCCAGCATTTT.

This clonotype was counted between two and nine times. The CDR3 DNA follows: TGTGCCAGTAGTAGGGGACAGGGGTCTGGCTATGGCTACACCTTC. It encodes CASSRGQGSGYGYTF. V and J are TRBV19 and TRBJ1-2; TRBD1 matches at 10 bases. V was pared by 4 bases and J by 4 bases, with 6 bases of the junction left unmatched. The germline gives CDR1 LNHDA, CDR2 SQIVND (reference sequence). This CDR3 spans 15 amino acids.

This clonotype was recorded once. The chain is built from TRBV3-1 and TRBJ2-7; TRBD2 is a possible D gene (6 bases). V lost 5 bases to trimming and J lost 1 base, with 12 bases between them. This CDR3 region has 14 residues. Germline lookup yields CDR1 LGHDT and CDR2 YNNKEL (reference sequence). The CDR3 DNA sequence: TGTGCCAGCAGCGAAGCGGGTATATCCTACGAGCAGTACTTC. It codes for CASSEAGISYEQYF.

This clonotype was seen only a few times. The gene calls are TRBV20-1 and TRBJ2-7; 7 positions agree with TRBD2. CDR3 length equals 13 residues. V shed 6 bases, J shed 2 bases, and the junction held 7 bases outside the gene matches. Germline V CDR1 and CDR2: DFQATT, SNEGSKA (reference sequence). CDR3: CSALGEGTYEQYF. The CDR3 bases are TGCAGTGCCTTGGGGGAGGGGACCTACGAGCAGTACTTC.

As concerns this clonotype: A junction end diverges from the germline sequence, so it may reflect a read error. J is TRBJ1-1 and V is TRBV28, with D hard to call. The germline V gene encodes CDR1 MDHEN and CDR2 SYDVKM. The CDR3 totals 11 residues. The CDR3 DNA is TGTACCAGCAGTCGTTACACTGAAGCTTTCTTT. Its protein product is CTSSRYTEAFF.

This clonotype was counted a few times. The V call is TRBV12-3 or TRBV12-4, the J call TRBJ1-1, with D perhaps matching TRBD1 (5 bases). The V and J ends lost 7 bases and 6 bases respectively, with 15 bases between them. The CDR3 runs 13 residues. In DNA form, the CDR3 reads TGTGCCAGCACCTTGACTGGGGGGGCTGAAGCTTTCTTT. Translation: CASTLTGGAEAFF.

This clonotype appeared a few times. This may stem from a read error, because a much larger clone lies one nucleotide away. This sequence joins TRBV2 and TRBJ2-7; D might be TRBD1 or TRBD2, each matching 5 bases. V gave up 6 bases and J gave up 9 bases, with 27 bases separating them. The CDR3 sequence is 16 residues long. CDR1 is SNHLY and CDR2 is FYNNEI in the germline V gene. CDR3 sequence: CASSDPIFSDGDGQYF. Here the CDR3 DNA reads TGTGCCAGCAGCGACCCGATTTTCTCGGACGGGGACGGGCAGTACTTC.

The gene calls are TRBV7-8 and TRBJ1-2, with a possible D match to TRBD1 (5 bases). The CDR3 sequence is 13 residues long. Trimming pared 3 bases from V and 8 bases from J, leaving 13 bases between. Germline loops: CDR1 SGHVS, CDR2 FQNEAQ. CDR3: CASSFDSDGGYTF. CDR3 sequence (DNA): TGTGCCAGCAGCTTTGACAGTGACGGGGGCTACACCTTC.

This clonotype has a single count. The chain is built from TRBV5-1 and TRBJ2-3; D perhaps matches TRBD2 (5 bases). Germline V gene sequence: CDR1 SGHRS, CDR2 YFSETQ. With 3 bases removed from V and 4 bases from J, the gap between germline ends came to 12 bases. The CDR3 runs 14 residues. The CDR3 here is CASSWIGSADTQYF. CDR3 coding DNA: TGCGCCAGCAGCTGGATAGGGAGTGCAGATACGCAGTATTTT.

The rearrangement joins TRBV11-1 to TRBJ2-2; D is undetermined. Per the germline V gene, CDR1 is SGHAT and CDR2 is FQDESV (reference sequence). V was clipped by 1 base and J by 6 bases, with 12 bases between them. The CDR3 has 15 amino acids. The CDR3 DNA reads as TGTGCCAGCAGCTTAGTCCCCTACGGCGCCGGGGAGCTGTTTTTT. Its protein product is CASSLVPYGAGELFF.

This clonotype was seen a few times. The chain has TRBV27 and TRBJ1-2; D is possibly TRBD1 (5 bases). Germline V lookup: CDR1 MNHEY, CDR2 SMNVEV (reference sequence). The germline V and J ends were trimmed by 1 base and 4 bases, with 16 bases remaining between them. The CDR3 is 16 residues long. CDR3 amino acids: CASSLFFNRQGYGYTF. CDR3 DNA: TGTGCCAGCAGTTTATTTTTCAATCGGCAGGGCTATGGCTACACCTTC.

The gene calls are TRBV12-5 and TRBJ2-1; the match to TRBD2 covers 12 bases. This CDR3 is built from 16 residues. Trimming cost V 0 bases and J 12 bases; bases outside gene matches: 9. Looked up from germline, CDR1 is LGHNT and CDR2 is FRNRAP. Here the CDR3 reads CASGLVLPGLAGLQFF. CDR3 in DNA: TGTGCTAGTGGTTTGGTTCTACCGGGACTAGCGGGTTTGCAGTTCTTC.

This clonotype was recorded at least ten times. The chain couples TRBV28 to TRBJ2-7; the match to TRBD2 covers 13 bases. Trimming removed 5 bases from V and 0 bases from J; junction bases left unmatched: 13. In germline, CDR1 is MDHEN, CDR2 SYDVKM. The length of the CDR3 is 19 residues. The CDR3 DNA reads TGTGCCAGCAGTCTCCGACTAGCGGGAGGCCCCCAATACTCCTACGAGCAGTACTTC. It encodes CASSLRLAGGPQYSYEQYF. Together with reference TRBV28 and TRBJ2-7, the CDR3 gives the full variable domain: DVKVTQSSRYLVKRTGEKVFLECVQDMDHENMFWYRQDPGLGLRLIYFSYDVKMKEKGDIPEGYSVSREKKERFSLILESASTNQTSMYLCASSLRLAGGPQYSYEQYFGPGTRLTVT.

Here the CDR3 DNA reads TGTGCCAGCAGCCAGGGGGTGGCGGGAGCTTTCTTT. Amino acid sequence: CASSQGVAGAFF. V is TRBV6-1 and J is TRBJ1-1; 7 nucleotides agree with TRBD1. J lost 10 bases, V lost 6 bases, and 8 bases had no gene match. CDR1 MNHNS and CDR2 SASEGT come from the germline V gene. There are 12 residues in the CDR3.

The J gene is TRBJ1-1, the V gene TRBV12-3 or TRBV12-4, with D uncertain. Trimming cost V 1 base and J 4 bases, with 13 bases left between them. The CDR3 length is 15 residues. In nucleotides, the CDR3 is TGTGCCAGCAGTTTAGATCCGGGCATGGTCACTGAAGCTTTCTTT. Protein product: CASSLDPGMVTEAFF.

This clonotype was observed many times. The chain joins TRBV28 to TRBJ1-2, with TRBD1 matching 7 bases. Germline-derived CDR1 and CDR2 are MDHEN and SYDVKM. The CDR3 length is 12 residues. V dropped 11 bases and J dropped 5; count of bases not matched to a gene: 8. The CDR3: CAGGGREYGYTF. For the CDR3, the DNA is TGTGCCGGAGGGGGCAGGGAGTATGGCTACACCTTC.

The chain links TRBV2 to TRBJ1-5, with 7 bases aligning to TRBD1. In germline, CDR1 is SNHLY, CDR2 FYNNEI. V gave up 5 bases and J gave up 7 bases; unmatched junction bases: 11. The CDR3 is made up of 15 amino acids. The CDR3 is CASSPDRASRQPQHF. In DNA, the CDR3 is TGTGCCAGCAGTCCAGACAGGGCCTCAAGGCAGCCCCAGCATTTT.